This TCR beta chain is from a study of T cells in Graves' hyperthyroidism and ophthalmopathy. The CDR3 regions of TCR beta were amplified from RNA transcripts. HTBI primers drove first-round RT-PCR of the TCR CDR3. TCRdb re-called the multiplex PCR reads with MiXCR, one entry per CDR3 protein. Here the sample spans fewer than 750,000 distinct CDR3 sequences, about 14% being singletons. This clonotype was picked up a small number of times. V was shortened by 3 bases and J by 0 bases, with 9 bases between the two germline ends. Germline assignment: CDR1 SGHTA and CDR2 FQGTGA. The CDR3 extends over 16 amino acids.

Sequencing used blood. The TCR comes from a woman between 50 and 59 years old with Graves' ophthalmopathy. The chain combines TRBV7-3 with TRBJ2-6, with D hard to call. The CDR3 DNA sequence: TGTGCCAGCAGCTTGGTGCGGTACTCTGGGGCCAACGTCCTGACTTTC. This encodes CASSLVRYSGANVLTF.